This T cell receptor (beta chain) originates from a study of blood T cells in healthy people across ages. Study-wide background: Researchers report that template switching captured about one barcoded beta molecule per two T cells.

Germline lookup yields CDR1 SGHRS and CDR2 YFSETQ. V was pared by 2 bases and J by 7 bases, with 15 bases between. The CDR3 has 14 amino acids. A second PCR, run for about 7 to 11 cycles, used a sample-barcoded 5' primer plus a J-beta primer mix. TCRdb passed the 5' RACE reads through MiXCR, listing each CDR3 protein once. Of about 1.1 million distinct CDR3 sequences in the sample, approximately 38% were seen once. Whole-study findings and limits: Diversity estimates from one million T cells were considered underestimates.

About this clonotype: The antigen is unknown.

The chain combines TRBV5-1 with TRBJ1-1; no definite D call. This receptor was obtained from a man aged 18 to 35 in good health. The material sequenced was blood. The CDR3: CASSFDRQLNEAFF. The DNA for the CDR3 is TGCGCCAGCAGCTTCGATCGACAACTAAATGAAGCTTTCTTT.